These T cell receptor beta chains were read from a single sample in a study of shared clonotypes between healthy human individuals. TCRdb's table, derived via immunoSEQ multiplex PCR, lists solely in-frame clones and lacks some. The table records 950,000 to 1,300,000 clones, approximately 76% of them present only once. Source material: memory CD4+ T cells sorted from blood. These receptors all stem from a young man in good health. The CDR3 runs from the conserved cysteine through the conserved F or W. The order of the fields is clone size, D gene, J gene, V gene, CDR3 protein, CDR3 DNA. D genes are given only for firm matches. Clone size is stated in some rows and not others, as once, few, many or a class when expanded.

NA NA TRBJ2-1 TRBV2 CASTRRLSSYNEQFF TGTGCCAGCACTCGGCGGCTAAGCTCCTACAATGAGCAGTTCTTC
many TRBD1 TRBJ1-1 TRBV5-1 CASSPGTGNKDTEAFF TGCGCCAGCAGCCCCGGGACAGGGAATAAGGACACTGAAGCTTTCTTT
NA NA TRBJ2-1 TRBV12-2 CASRLAVGEQFF TGTGCAAGTCGCTTAGCAGTGGGGGAGCAGTTCTTC
NA NA TRBJ1-5 TRBV2 CASSEDQVRGQPQHF TGTGCCAGCAGTGAAGACCAGGTTCGGGGTCAGCCCCAGCATTTT
NA NA TRBJ2-3 TRBV11-2 CASSLQHTQYF TGTGCCAGCAGCTTACAGCATACGCAGTATTTT
NA NA TRBJ1-3 TRBV9 CASSPMEAGNTIYF TGTGCCAGCAGCCCCATGGAGGCTGGAAACACCATATATTTT
NA NA TRBJ2-1 TRBV10-2 CASREPSGEQFF TGCGCCAGCAGGGAACCGAGCGGTGAGCAGTTCTTC
NA NA TRBJ2-3 TRBV9 CASSVDLDTQYF TGTGCCAGCAGCGTAGATCTAGATACGCAGTATTTT
NA NA TRBJ1-2 TRBV5-1 CASSLGQKNPPGGYTF TGCGCCAGCAGCTTGGGACAGAAAAACCCCCCTGGAGGCTACACCTTC
NA NA TRBJ1-1 TRBV6-5 CASSYSGRGGTEAFF TGTGCCAGCAGTTACTCGGGCAGGGGAGGAACTGAAGCTTTCTTT
NA TRBD2 TRBJ2-7 TRBV9 CASSGLGGSGYEQYF TGTGCCAGCAGCGGGCTGGGCGGGAGTGGGTACGAGCAGTACTTC
once TRBD1 TRBJ1-2 TRBV5-6 CASSPGTGAGYTF TGTGCCAGCAGCCCAGGGACAGGGGCAGGCTACACCTTC
NA NA TRBJ2-1 TRBV18 CASSRVARGNEQFF TGTGCCAGCTCACGAGTAGCGAGAGGCAATGAGCAGTTCTTC
once NA TRBJ2-1 TRBV30 CAWSVGLEGNEQFF TGTGCCTGGAGTGTGGGGCTAGAAGGCAATGAGCAGTTCTTC
NA NA TRBJ2-5 TRBV5-1 CASSLSLETQYF TGCGCCAGCAGCTTATCCTTAGAGACCCAGTACTTC
NA NA TRBJ1-1 TRBV6-1 CVSSENTEAFF TGTGTCAGCTCCGAGAACACTGAAGCTTTCTTT
NA NA TRBJ2-2 TRBV10-3 CAISEARDTGELFF TGTGCCATCAGTGAGGCAAGGGACACCGGGGAGCTGTTTTTT
NA NA TRBJ2-6 TRBV5-6 CASSPDTGLLSTGANVLTF TGTGCCAGCAGCCCTGATACAGGGTTGTTATCCACTGGGGCCAACGTCCTGACTTTC
NA TRBD1 TRBJ2-7 TRBV5-6 CASSTDRYEQYF TGTGCCAGCAGCACGGACAGGTACGAGCAGTACTTC
NA NA TRBJ2-7 TRBV10-3 CAISESRGDEQYF TGTGCCATCAGTGAGTCCAGGGGAGACGAGCAGTACTTC
NA NA TRBJ2-1 TRBV7-9 CASSSPGIPSYNEQFF TGTGCCAGCAGCTCCCCAGGGATCCCCTCCTACAATGAGCAGTTCTTC
many TRBD1 TRBJ1-3 TRBV5-3 CARSAGTGSYPYSGNTIYF TGTGCCAGAAGCGCCGGGACAGGTTCATATCCTTACTCTGGAAACACCATATATTTT
NA NA TRBJ2-2 TRBV6-1 CASSEATKTTGELFF TGTGCCAGCAGTGAAGCGACTAAGACCACCGGGGAGCTGTTTTTT